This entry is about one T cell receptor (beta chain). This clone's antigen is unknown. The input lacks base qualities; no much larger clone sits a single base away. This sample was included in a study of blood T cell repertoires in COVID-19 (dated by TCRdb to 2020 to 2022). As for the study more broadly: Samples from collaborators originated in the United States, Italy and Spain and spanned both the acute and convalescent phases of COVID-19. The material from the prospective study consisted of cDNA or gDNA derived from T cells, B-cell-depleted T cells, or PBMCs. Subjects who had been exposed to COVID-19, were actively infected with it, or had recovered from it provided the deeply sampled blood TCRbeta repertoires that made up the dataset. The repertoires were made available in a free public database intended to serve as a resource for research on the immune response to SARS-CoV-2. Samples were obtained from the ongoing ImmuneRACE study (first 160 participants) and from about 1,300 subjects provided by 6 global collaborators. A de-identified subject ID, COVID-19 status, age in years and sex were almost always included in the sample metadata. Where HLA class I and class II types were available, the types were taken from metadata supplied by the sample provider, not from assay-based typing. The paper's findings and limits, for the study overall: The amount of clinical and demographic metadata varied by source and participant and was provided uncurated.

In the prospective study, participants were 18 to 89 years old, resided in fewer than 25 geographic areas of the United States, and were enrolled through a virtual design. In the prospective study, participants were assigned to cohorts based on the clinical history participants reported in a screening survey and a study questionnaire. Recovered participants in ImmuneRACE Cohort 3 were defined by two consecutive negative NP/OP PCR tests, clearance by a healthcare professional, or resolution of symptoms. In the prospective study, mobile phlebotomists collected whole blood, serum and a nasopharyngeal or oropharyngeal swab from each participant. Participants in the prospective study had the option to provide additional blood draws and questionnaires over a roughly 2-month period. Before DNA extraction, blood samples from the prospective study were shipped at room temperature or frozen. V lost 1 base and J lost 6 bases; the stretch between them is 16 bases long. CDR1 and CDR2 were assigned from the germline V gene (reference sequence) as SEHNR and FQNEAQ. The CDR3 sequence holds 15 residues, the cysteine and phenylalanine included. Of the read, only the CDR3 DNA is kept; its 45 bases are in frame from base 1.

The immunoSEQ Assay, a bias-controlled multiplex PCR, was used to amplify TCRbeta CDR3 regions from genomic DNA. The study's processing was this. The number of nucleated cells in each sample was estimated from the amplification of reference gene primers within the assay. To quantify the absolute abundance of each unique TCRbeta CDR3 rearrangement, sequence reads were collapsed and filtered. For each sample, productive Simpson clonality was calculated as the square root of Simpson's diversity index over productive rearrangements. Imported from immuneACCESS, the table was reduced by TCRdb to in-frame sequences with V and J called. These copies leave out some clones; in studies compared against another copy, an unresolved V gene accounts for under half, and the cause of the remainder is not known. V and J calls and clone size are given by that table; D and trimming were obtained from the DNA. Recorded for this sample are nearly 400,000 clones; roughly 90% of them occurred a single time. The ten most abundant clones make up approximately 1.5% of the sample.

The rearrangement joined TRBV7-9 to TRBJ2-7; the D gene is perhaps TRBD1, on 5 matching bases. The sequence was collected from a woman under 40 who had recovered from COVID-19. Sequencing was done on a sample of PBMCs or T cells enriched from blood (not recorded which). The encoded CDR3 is CASSLGGQNGLEQYF. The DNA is TGTGCCAGCAGCTTAGGGGGCCAGAATGGGCTCGAGCAGTACTTC.